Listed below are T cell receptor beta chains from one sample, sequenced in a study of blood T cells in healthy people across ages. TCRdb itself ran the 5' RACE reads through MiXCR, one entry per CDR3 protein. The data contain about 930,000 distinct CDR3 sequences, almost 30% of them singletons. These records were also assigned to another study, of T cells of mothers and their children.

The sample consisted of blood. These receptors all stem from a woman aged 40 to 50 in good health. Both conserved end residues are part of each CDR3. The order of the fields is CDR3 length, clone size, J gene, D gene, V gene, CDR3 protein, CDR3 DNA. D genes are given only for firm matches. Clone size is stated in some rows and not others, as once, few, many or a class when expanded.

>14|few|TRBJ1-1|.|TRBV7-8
CASSWGGGREGAFF
TGTGCCAGCAGCTGGGGAGGGGGACGGGAGGGAGCTTTCTTT
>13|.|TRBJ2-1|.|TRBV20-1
CSAGVRAADEQFF
TGCAGTGCTGGAGTCAGGGCGGCCGATGAGCAGTTCTTC
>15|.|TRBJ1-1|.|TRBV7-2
CASNPMGELDTEAFF
TGTGCCAGCAACCCCATGGGAGAACTGGACACTGAAGCTTTCTTT
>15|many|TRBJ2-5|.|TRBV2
CASRDKTGFQETQYF
TGTGCCAGCAGAGATAAAACAGGGTTCCAGGAGACCCAGTACTTC
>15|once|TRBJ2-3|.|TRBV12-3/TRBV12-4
CASSPQGLRTDTQYF
TGTGCCAGCAGTCCACAGGGTTTGCGCACAGATACGCAGTATTTT
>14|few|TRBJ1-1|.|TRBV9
CASSRRESNTEAFF
TGTGCCAGCAGCCGCCGGGAGTCGAACACTGAAGCTTTCTTT
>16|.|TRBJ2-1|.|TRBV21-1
CASTTAGPGRRNEQFF
TGTGCCAGCACCACGGCCGGGCCAGGGCGTCGAAATGAGCAGTTCTTC
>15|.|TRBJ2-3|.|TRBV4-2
CAGSQVRGRTDTQYF
TGTGCCGGCAGCCAAGTGAGGGGGAGGACAGATACGCAGTATTTT
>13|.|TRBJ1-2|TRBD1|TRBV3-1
CASSRGGQNGYTF
TGTGCCAGCAGCCGAGGGGGCCAGAATGGCTACACCTTC
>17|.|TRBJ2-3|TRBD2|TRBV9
CASSVGTSGGAPDTQYF
TGTGCCAGCAGCGTGGGGACTAGCGGGGGGGCCCCCGATACGCAGTATTTT
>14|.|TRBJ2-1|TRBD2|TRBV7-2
CASSAGLAGDEQFF
TGTGCCAGCAGCGCGGGACTAGCGGGGGATGAGCAGTTCTTC
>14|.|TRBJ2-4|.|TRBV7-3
CASRGFQGKNIQYF
TGTGCCTCCCGGGGGTTCCAGGGGAAAAACATTCAGTACTTC
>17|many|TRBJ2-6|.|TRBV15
CATSRDYWAQGANVLTF
TGTGCCACCAGCAGAGATTATTGGGCGCAGGGGGCCAACGTCCTGACTTTC
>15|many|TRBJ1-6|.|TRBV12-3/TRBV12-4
CASSFSGTLNSPLHF
TGTGCCAGCAGTTTCTCCGGGACTCTGAATTCACCCCTCCACTTT
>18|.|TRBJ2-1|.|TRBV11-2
CASSFRNLPSWPDNEQFF
TGTGCCAGCAGCTTCCGAAACCTCCCATCATGGCCTGACAATGAGCAGTTCTTC
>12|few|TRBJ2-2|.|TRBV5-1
CASSWSSGELFF
TGCGCCAGCAGCTGGTCGAGCGGGGAGCTGTTTTTT
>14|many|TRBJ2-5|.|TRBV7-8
CASSLTGRQETQYF
TGTGCCAGCAGCTTAACGGGCAGGCAAGAGACCCAGTACTTC
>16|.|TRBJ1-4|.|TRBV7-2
CASSPRRATTNEKLFF
TGTGCCAGCAGCCCCCGACGGGCGACAACTAATGAAAAACTGTTTTTT
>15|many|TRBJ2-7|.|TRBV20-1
CSARLQDALSGEQYF
TGCAGTGCTAGGTTACAGGACGCCCTCTCGGGCGAGCAGTACTTC
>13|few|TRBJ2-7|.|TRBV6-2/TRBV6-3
CASSYFTAYEQYF
TGTGCCAGCAGTTACTTCACCGCCTACGAGCAGTACTTC
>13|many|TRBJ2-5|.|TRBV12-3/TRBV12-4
CASSLGSVETQYF
TGTGCCAGCAGTTTGGGTAGTGTAGAGACCCAGTACTTC
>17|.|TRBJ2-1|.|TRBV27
CASNRLGLGGGRETQFF
TGTGCCAGCAATCGACTAGGACTAGGTGGGGGCCGGGAGACCCAGTTCTTC
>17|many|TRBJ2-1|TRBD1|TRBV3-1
CASSQVGAAGGNNEQFF
TGTGCCAGCAGCCAAGTAGGCGCGGCAGGGGGTAACAATGAGCAGTTCTTC
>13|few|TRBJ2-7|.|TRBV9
CASSGTLSYEQYF
TGTGCCAGCAGCGGGACCCTCTCCTACGAGCAGTACTTC
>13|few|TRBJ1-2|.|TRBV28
CASSPTGLEGYTF
TGTGCCAGCAGTCCTACAGGGTTGGAGGGCTACACCTTC
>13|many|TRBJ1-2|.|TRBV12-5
CASGTQTGYGYTF
TGTGCTAGTGGTACACAGACAGGCTATGGCTACACCTTC
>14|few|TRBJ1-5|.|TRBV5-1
CASSLSSPSQPQHF
TGCGCCAGCAGCTTGTCTTCCCCCTCTCAGCCCCAGCATTTT
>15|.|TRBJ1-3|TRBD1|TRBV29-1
CSDNRGVGSGNTIYF
TGCAGCGATAACAGGGGTGTCGGCTCTGGAAACACCATATATTTT
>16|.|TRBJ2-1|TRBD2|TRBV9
CASSVDQRGVQNEQFF
TGTGCCAGCAGCGTAGACCAGCGGGGGGTCCAAAATGAGCAGTTCTTC
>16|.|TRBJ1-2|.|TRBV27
CASSIHGTPDLYGYTF
TGTGCCAGCAGTATCCACGGGACACCGGACCTCTATGGCTACACCTTC
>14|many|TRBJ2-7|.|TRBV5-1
CASREGTGSYEQYF
TGCGCCAGCAGAGAGGGGACTGGCTCCTACGAGCAGTACTTC
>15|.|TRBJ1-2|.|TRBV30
CAWTGNSLPNYGYTF
TGTGCCTGGACAGGGAACAGTCTGCCTAACTATGGCTACACCTTC
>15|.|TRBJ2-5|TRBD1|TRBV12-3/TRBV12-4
CASTRFTGTEETQYF
TGTGCCAGCACCAGATTCACCGGGACAGAAGAGACCCAGTACTTC
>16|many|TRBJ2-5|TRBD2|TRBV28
CASTPRLADFQETQYF
TGTGCCAGCACCCCCCGGCTAGCGGACTTCCAAGAGACCCAGTACTTC
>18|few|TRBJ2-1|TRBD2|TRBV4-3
CASSQNPTGGLLLNEQFF
TGCGCCAGCAGCCAAAATCCGACGGGGGGACTACTCCTCAATGAGCAGTTCTTC
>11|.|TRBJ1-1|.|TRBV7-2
CASSLALSAFF
TGTGCCAGCAGCTTAGCCCTGTCAGCTTTCTTT
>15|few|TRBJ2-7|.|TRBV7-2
CASSLAGAFSYEQYF
TGTGCCAGCAGCTTAGCGGGGGCGTTCTCCTACGAGCAGTACTTC
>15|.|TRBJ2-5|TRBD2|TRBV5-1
CASSQTSGAQETQYF
TGCGCCAGCAGCCAGACTAGCGGGGCCCAAGAGACCCAGTACTTC
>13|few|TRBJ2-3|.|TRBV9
CASSADSTDTQYF
TGTGCCAGCAGCGCAGACAGCACAGATACGCAGTATTTT
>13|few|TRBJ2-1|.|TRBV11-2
CASSLFENNEQFF
TGTGCCAGCAGCTTATTTGAGAACAATGAGCAGTTCTTC
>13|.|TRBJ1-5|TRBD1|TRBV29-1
CSVLGQGDQPQHF
TGCAGCGTTTTAGGACAGGGCGATCAGCCCCAGCATTTT
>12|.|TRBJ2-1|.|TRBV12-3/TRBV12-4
CASSTLEVPQFF
TGTGCCAGCAGTACCCTTGAGGTTCCGCAGTTCTTC
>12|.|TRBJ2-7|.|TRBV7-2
CAGSLGGGEQYF
TGTGCCGGCAGCTTAGGAGGGGGCGAGCAGTACTTC
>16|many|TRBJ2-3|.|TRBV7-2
CASSLVTGPSTDTQYF
TGTGCCAGCAGCTTAGTTACGGGACCCAGCACAGATACGCAGTATTTT
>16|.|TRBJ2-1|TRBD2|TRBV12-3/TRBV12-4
CASSSFISGNYNEQFF
TGTGCCAGCAGCTCATTCATTAGCGGGAACTACAATGAGCAGTTCTTC
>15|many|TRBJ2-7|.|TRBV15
CATSRAGSRAYEQYF
TGTGCCACCAGCAGAGCGGGGAGTCGCGCCTACGAGCAGTACTTC
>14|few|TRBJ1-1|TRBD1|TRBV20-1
CSAIRDRGHTEAFF
TGCAGTGCTATACGGGACAGGGGCCACACTGAAGCTTTCTTT
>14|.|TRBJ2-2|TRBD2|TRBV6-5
CASTPAGAAGELFF
TGTGCCAGCACCCCAGCGGGGGCGGCCGGGGAGCTGTTTTTT
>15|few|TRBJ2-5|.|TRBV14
CASSQEWVSGETQYF
TGTGCCAGCAGCCAAGAGTGGGTATCAGGAGAGACCCAGTACTTC
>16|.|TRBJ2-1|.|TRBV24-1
CATSDRGTGVGNEQFF
TGTGCCACCAGTGACCGAGGGACGGGCGTAGGCAATGAGCAGTTCTTC
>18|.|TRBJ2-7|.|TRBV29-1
CSEGVGIGVSNGSYEQYF
TGCAGCGAGGGTGTCGGGATAGGGGTATCAAATGGTTCCTACGAGCAGTACTTC
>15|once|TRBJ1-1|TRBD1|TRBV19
CASSIMMTGDTEAFF
TGTGCCAGTAGCATTATGATGACAGGGGATACTGAAGCTTTCTTT
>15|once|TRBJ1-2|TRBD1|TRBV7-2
CASSTLQGTLGGYTF
TGTGCCAGCAGCACCCTACAGGGGACTTTGGGTGGCTACACCTTC
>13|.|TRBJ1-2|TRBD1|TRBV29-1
CSVGVTGSEGYTF
TGCAGCGTTGGGGTGACAGGGTCGGAAGGCTACACCTTC
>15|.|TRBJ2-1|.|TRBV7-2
CASSAGAAERNEQFF
TGTGCCAGCAGCGCCGGCGCGGCGGAGAGAAATGAGCAGTTCTTC
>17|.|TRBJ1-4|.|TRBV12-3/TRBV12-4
CASSAPTGQPPNEKLFF
TGTGCCAGCAGCGCCCCCACCGGACAGCCTCCTAATGAAAAACTGTTTTTT
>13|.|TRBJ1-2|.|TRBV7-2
CASSPRYNYGYTF
TGTGCCAGCAGCCCGAGATATAACTATGGCTACACCTTC
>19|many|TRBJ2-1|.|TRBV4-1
CASSQDLFGLQKKVGEQFF
TGCGCCAGCAGCCAAGATCTTTTCGGACTCCAAAAGAAGGTGGGTGAGCAGTTCTTC
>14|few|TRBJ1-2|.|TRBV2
CASTGLAGPSGYTF
TGTGCCAGCACCGGTCTGGCAGGGCCCTCAGGCTACACCTTC